What follows describes a single T cell receptor beta chain. Its antigen specificity is not known. The sample holds no much larger clone one base away, and base qualities are not on file. This sample is drawn from a study of tumour-infiltrating T cells in Burkitt lymphoma (dated by TCRdb to the early 2020s). Looking at the study overall: The Burkitt lymphoma cohort included about 82 patients and covered every epidemiological subtype of the disease. When TCR repertoire data were correlated with clinical outcome, productive clonality turned out to predict both overall and progression-free survival, independent of established prognosticators, age at diagnosis among them. The paper's findings and limits, for the study overall: Numerous Burkitt lymphoma patients were found to share several public clonotypes, a finding suggesting shared tumour neoantigen selection that is absent from diffuse large B-cell lymphoma.

Libraries were built with the immunoSEQ multiplex PCR assay. Sourced from immuneACCESS, this table was stored by TCRdb with only in-frame sequences that have V and J called. A share of the clones is absent; for the studies checked, an unresolved V gene accounts for under half, and the remainder has no known explanation. Counted in this sample were some 2,300 clones; about 14% of them appeared once. 13% of the sample is held by the ten biggest clonotypes. From the germline V gene (reference sequence), CDR1 is SEHNR and CDR2 is FQNEAQ. The CDR3, cysteine through phenylalanine, is 14 amino acids long. Of all the DNA, just the CDR3 is kept, 42 bases in frame from base 1. Between the V and J ends, shortened by 8 bases and 3 bases respectively, the junction contains 17 bases.

The V and J segments used are TRBV7-9 and TRBJ2-7; the D gene remains uncertain. The specimen sequenced was tumor tissue. The receptor was derived from a human donor with Burkitt lymphoma. The CDR3 in this case is CASAEWAPDYEQYF. The nucleotide sequence is TGTGCCAGCGCCGAGTGGGCGCCTGACTACGAGCAGTACTTC.